These T cell receptor beta chains were read from a single sample in a study of post-analysis software for immune sequencing data. Each CDR3 protein is one row after TCRdb ran MiXCR on the PCR reads. This sample carries roughly 730,000 distinct CDR3 sequences, 25% to 30% of them seen once, and the ten largest clones take under 0.7%. Sequencing input: blood. These receptors were taken from a girl under 18 with multiple sclerosis. The CDR3 runs from the conserved cysteine through the conserved F or W. Each record gives: clone size, D gene, J gene, V gene, CDR3 protein, CDR3 DNA. D genes are given only for firm matches. Rows may omit the clone size; those that give it use once, few, many or a size class.

clone_size: NA; d_call: TRBD1; j_call: TRBJ1-1; v_call: TRBV28; cdr3_aa: CASGTGAMNTEAFF; cdr3_nt: TGTGCCAGCGGCACAGGGGCCATGAACACTGAAGCTTTCTTT
clone_size: NA; d_call: TRBD2; j_call: TRBJ2-3; v_call: TRBV20-1; cdr3_aa: CSASSLTSGINLDTRYF; cdr3_nt: TGCAGTGCTAGCTCCCTGACTAGCGGGATAAATCTCGATACGCGGTATTTT
clone_size: NA; d_call: NA; j_call: TRBJ1-6; v_call: TRBV20-1; cdr3_aa: CSPRLGGAGSPLHF; cdr3_nt: TGCAGTCCTCGTCTGGGGGGCGCAGGTTCACCCCTCCACTTT
clone_size: NA; d_call: TRBD2; j_call: TRBJ2-7; v_call: TRBV5-1; cdr3_aa: CASSPGPLAGVSYEQYF; cdr3_nt: TGCGCCAGCAGCCCGGGGCCACTAGCGGGAGTCTCCTACGAGCAGTACTTC
clone_size: NA; d_call: NA; j_call: TRBJ1-5; v_call: TRBV20-1; cdr3_aa: CSALLDSNQPQHF; cdr3_nt: TGCAGTGCTCTACTGGACAGCAATCAGCCCCAGCATTTT
clone_size: NA; d_call: NA; j_call: TRBJ2-1; v_call: TRBV7-9; cdr3_aa: CASSPSSGRDYNEQFF; cdr3_nt: TGTGCCAGCAGCCCCTCCAGCGGACGGGACTACAATGAGCAGTTCTTC
clone_size: few; d_call: NA; j_call: TRBJ1-1; v_call: TRBV4-1; cdr3_aa: CASSQPGSSIAMNTEAFF; cdr3_nt: TGCGCCAGCAGCCAGCCTGGGTCCTCCATTGCCATGAACACTGAAGCTTTCTTT
clone_size: NA; d_call: TRBD2; j_call: TRBJ2-1; v_call: TRBV4-3; cdr3_aa: CASSQDWSGGRSYNGQFF; cdr3_nt: TGCGCCAGCAGCCAAGATTGGTCCGGCGGGAGATCCTACAATGGGCAGTTCTTC
clone_size: NA; d_call: TRBD1; j_call: TRBJ1-1; v_call: TRBV20-1; cdr3_aa: CSATPGQWVTEAFF; cdr3_nt: TGCAGCGCGACGCCGGGACAGTGGGTGACTGAAGCTTTCTTT
clone_size: few; d_call: TRBD1; j_call: TRBJ2-1; v_call: TRBV24-1; cdr3_aa: CATSGSDRDHNEQFF; cdr3_nt: TGTGCCACCAGTGGTTCCGACAGGGACCACAATGAGCAGTTCTTC
clone_size: NA; d_call: NA; j_call: TRBJ2-1; v_call: TRBV7-9; cdr3_aa: CASSFSESSYNEQFF; cdr3_nt: TGTGCCAGCAGCTTCTCGGAGAGCTCCTACAATGAGCAGTTCTTC
clone_size: NA; d_call: TRBD1; j_call: TRBJ1-1; v_call: TRBV6-6; cdr3_aa: CASSRQGAGTEAFF; cdr3_nt: TGTGCCAGCAGCAGACAGGGGGCGGGAACTGAAGCTTTCTTT
clone_size: few; d_call: NA; j_call: TRBJ2-1; v_call: TRBV6-6; cdr3_aa: CASSILAYNEQFF; cdr3_nt: TGTGCCAGCAGTATCCTAGCCTACAATGAGCAGTTCTTC
clone_size: NA; d_call: NA; j_call: TRBJ2-7; v_call: TRBV28; cdr3_aa: CASTPGGNSYEQYF; cdr3_nt: TGTGCCAGCACCCCAGGGGGGAACTCCTACGAGCAGTACTTC
clone_size: few; d_call: NA; j_call: TRBJ2-4; v_call: TRBV7-2; cdr3_aa: CASSLLGVYKNIQYF; cdr3_nt: TGTGCCAGCAGCCTATTAGGGGTGTACAAAAACATTCAGTACTTC
clone_size: NA; d_call: NA; j_call: TRBJ1-1; v_call: TRBV7-6; cdr3_aa: CASSLARGAVNTEAFF; cdr3_nt: TGTGCCAGCAGCTTAGCTCGTGGAGCGGTGAACACTGAAGCTTTCTTT
clone_size: NA; d_call: TRBD2; j_call: TRBJ2-5; v_call: TRBV7-2; cdr3_aa: CASSPQRGLEQTQYF; cdr3_nt: TGTGCCAGCAGCCCCCAGCGGGGACTAGAACAGACCCAGTACTTC
clone_size: few; d_call: NA; j_call: TRBJ2-3; v_call: TRBV20-1; cdr3_aa: CSAHMDSLRSTDTQYF; cdr3_nt: TGCAGTGCTCACATGGACAGTTTACGAAGCACAGATACGCAGTATTTT
clone_size: NA; d_call: NA; j_call: TRBJ1-2; v_call: TRBV29-1; cdr3_aa: CSADPRVGGYTF; cdr3_nt: TGCAGCGCCGATCCCCGGGTTGGTGGCTACACCTTC
clone_size: NA; d_call: NA; j_call: TRBJ1-1; v_call: TRBV7-9; cdr3_aa: CASSLVGAEAFF; cdr3_nt: TGTGCCAGCAGCTTGGTGGGCGCTGAAGCTTTCTTT
clone_size: NA; d_call: NA; j_call: TRBJ1-5; v_call: TRBV7-8; cdr3_aa: CASSLAGGLGNQPQHF; cdr3_nt: TGTGCCAGCAGCTTAGCGGGGGGGCTAGGGAATCAGCCCCAGCATTTT
clone_size: NA; d_call: NA; j_call: TRBJ2-3; v_call: TRBV4-3; cdr3_aa: CASSQARPGRRTDTQYF; cdr3_nt: TGCGCCAGCAGCCAGGCTCGCCCGGGACGCCGCACAGATACGCAGTATTTT
clone_size: NA; d_call: TRBD2; j_call: TRBJ2-5; v_call: TRBV4-1; cdr3_aa: CASSQESGGAKQETQYF; cdr3_nt: TGCGCCAGCAGCCAAGAAAGCGGGGGGGCCAAACAAGAGACCCAGTACTTC
clone_size: NA; d_call: NA; j_call: TRBJ2-3; v_call: TRBV7-7; cdr3_aa: CAGSLDRADTQYF; cdr3_nt: TGTGCCGGCAGCTTAGACAGAGCAGATACGCAGTATTTT
clone_size: once; d_call: TRBD1; j_call: TRBJ1-2; v_call: TRBV20-1; cdr3_aa: CSASTTGSGYGYTF; cdr3_nt: TGCAGTGCTAGCACGACAGGGTCGGGCTATGGCTACACTTTC
clone_size: NA; d_call: NA; j_call: TRBJ1-2; v_call: TRBV19; cdr3_aa: CASRSDVGRGESYGYTF; cdr3_nt: TGTGCCAGTAGATCAGACGTCGGACGGGGCGAGAGCTATGGCTACACCTTC
clone_size: many; d_call: TRBD2; j_call: TRBJ2-1; v_call: TRBV10-1; cdr3_aa: CARLAEGNEQFF; cdr3_nt: TGCGCCAGACTAGCGGAGGGGAATGAGCAGTTCTTC
clone_size: NA; d_call: NA; j_call: TRBJ2-7; v_call: TRBV4-3; cdr3_aa: CASSQDLGVASRDAYEQYF; cdr3_nt: TGCGCCAGCAGCCAAGATTTAGGGGTAGCGAGTAGGGATGCCTACGAGCAGTACTTC